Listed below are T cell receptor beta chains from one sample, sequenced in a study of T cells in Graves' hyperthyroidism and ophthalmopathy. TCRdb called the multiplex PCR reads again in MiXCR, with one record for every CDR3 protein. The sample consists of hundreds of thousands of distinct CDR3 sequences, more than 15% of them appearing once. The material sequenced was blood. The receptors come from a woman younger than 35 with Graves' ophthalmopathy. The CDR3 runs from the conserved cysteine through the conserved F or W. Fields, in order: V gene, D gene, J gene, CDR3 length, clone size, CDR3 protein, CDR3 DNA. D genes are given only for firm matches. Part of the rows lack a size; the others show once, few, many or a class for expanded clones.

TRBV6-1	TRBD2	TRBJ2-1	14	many	CASSQTSGGDEQFF	TGTGCCAGCAGTCAGACTAGCGGGGGGGATGAGCAGTTCTTC
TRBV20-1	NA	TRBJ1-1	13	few	CSATNGMNTEAFF	TGCAGTGCTACAAATGGTATGAACACTGAAGCTTTCTTT
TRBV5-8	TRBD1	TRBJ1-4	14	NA	CASGLGQGNEKLFF	TGTGCCAGCGGATTGGGACAGGGGAACGAAAAACTGTTTTTT
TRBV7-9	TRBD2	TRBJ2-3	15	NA	CASSVSGGRGDTQYF	TGTGCCAGCAGCGTAAGCGGGGGGCGAGGAGATACGCAGTATTTT
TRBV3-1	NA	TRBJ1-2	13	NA	CASSQDWGPGYTF	TGTGCCAGCAGCCAAGATTGGGGCCCTGGCTACACCTTC
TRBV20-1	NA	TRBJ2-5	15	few	CSAKTRGVSLETQYF	TGCAGTGCAAAGACTCGTGGAGTTTCTCTAGAGACCCAGTACTTC
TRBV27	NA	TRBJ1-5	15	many	CASSLSFGDAQPQHF	TGTGCCAGCAGTTTAAGTTTCGGGGATGCTCAGCCCCAGCATTTT
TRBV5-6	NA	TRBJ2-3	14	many	CASSLASWKDTQYF	TGTGCCAGCAGCTTGGCCTCGTGGAAAGATACGCAGTATTTT
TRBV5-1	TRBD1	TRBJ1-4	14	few	CASSWTGVNEKLFF	TGCGCCAGCAGCTGGACAGGGGTTAATGAAAAACTGTTTTTT
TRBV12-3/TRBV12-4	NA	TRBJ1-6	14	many	CASSFSGFNSPLHF	TGTGCCAGCAGTTTCTCAGGGTTCAATTCACCCCTCCACTTT
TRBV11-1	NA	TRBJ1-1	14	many	CASSPDSTGTEAFF	TGTGCCAGCAGCCCGGACAGTACGGGGACTGAAGCTTTCTTT
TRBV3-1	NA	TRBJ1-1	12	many	CATVGGNTEAFF	TGTGCCACGGTAGGGGGGAACACTGAAGCTTTCTTT
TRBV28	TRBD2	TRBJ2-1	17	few	CASRRGLAGGLYNEQFF	TGTGCCAGCAGACGGGGACTAGCGGGAGGGTTATACAATGAGCAGTTCTTC
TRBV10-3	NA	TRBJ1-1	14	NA	CAIRETVSGTEAFF	TGTGCCATCAGGGAGACGGTCTCGGGGACTGAAGCTTTCTTT
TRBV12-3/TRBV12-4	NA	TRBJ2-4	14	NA	CASSLGPGRDIQYF	TGTGCCAGCAGTTTAGGACCGGGACGGGACATTCAGTACTTC
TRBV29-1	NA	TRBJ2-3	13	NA	CSVARLGRDTQYF	TGCAGCGTTGCCCGTTTGGGGCGGGATACGCAGTATTTT
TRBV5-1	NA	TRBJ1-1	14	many	CASSYGREGAEAFF	TGCGCCAGCAGCTATGGAAGGGAAGGGGCTGAAGCTTTCTTT
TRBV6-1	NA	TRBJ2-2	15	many	CASRPSRGNTGELFF	TGTGCCAGCAGGCCCAGTAGGGGAAACACCGGGGAGCTGTTTTTT
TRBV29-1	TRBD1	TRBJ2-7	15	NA	CSVETDRDSSYEQYF	TGCAGCGTTGAAACGGACAGGGACTCCTCCTACGAGCAGTACTTC
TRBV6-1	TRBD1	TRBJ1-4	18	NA	CASRHGTAEIATNEKLFF	TGTGCCAGCAGACACGGGACAGCCGAGATTGCAACTAATGAAAAACTGTTTTTT
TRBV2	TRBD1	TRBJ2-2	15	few	CASSVDRGVTGELFF	TGTGCCAGCAGTGTGGACAGGGGAGTCACCGGGGAGCTGTTTTTT
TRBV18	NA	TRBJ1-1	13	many	CASSPKENSEAFF	TGTGCCAGCTCACCAAAGGAGAACTCTGAAGCTTTCTTT
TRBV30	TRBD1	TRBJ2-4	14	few	CAWIPGQGRNIQYF	TGTGCCTGGATTCCGGGACAGGGGAGAAACATTCAGTACTTC